These T cell receptor beta chains were read from a single sample in a study of T cell responses to AZD1222 COVID-19 vaccine. Profiled with immunoSEQ multiplex PCR; TCRdb holds only in-frame clones, not every one. The table records fewer than 200,000 clones, 88% of them present only once. The sequencing here drew on peripheral blood, taken on day 0 of AZD1222 vaccination. All receptors derive from an adult in good health. Both conserved end residues are part of each CDR3. The order of the fields is V gene, clone size, J gene, D gene, CDR3 protein, CDR3 DNA. The D gene is left open where the match is weak. The size entry is marked missing in some rows and otherwise reads once, few, many or a size class.

V: TRBV7-2
size: NA
J: TRBJ2-7
D: NA
CDR3: CASSPHSGQATYYEQYF
DNA: TGTGCCAGCAGCCCACACTCCGGACAAGCCACCTACTACGAGCAGTACTTC

V: TRBV24-1
size: NA
J: TRBJ2-7
D: TRBD1
CDR3: CATRGQGTYEQYF
DNA: TGTGCCACCCGAGGACAGGGGACCTACGAGCAGTACTTC

V: TRBV25-1
size: NA
J: TRBJ1-2
D: NA
CDR3: CASSLQGFVGYTF
DNA: TGTGCCAGCAGTCTACAGGGATTTGTGGGCTACACCTTC

V: TRBV27
size: NA
J: TRBJ1-4
D: NA
CDR3: CASRAGDAEKLFF
DNA: TGTGCCAGCAGGGCAGGGGATGCTGAAAAACTGTTTTTT

V: TRBV19
size: once
J: TRBJ2-7
D: NA
CDR3: CASSTPPRSGTYEQYF
DNA: TGTGCCAGTAGTACCCCCCCGCGGAGCGGAACCTACGAGCAGTACTTC

V: TRBV19
size: NA
J: TRBJ2-2
D: TRBD2
CDR3: CASEGLAGGTNTGELFF
DNA: TGTGCCAGCGAGGGACTAGCGGGGGGCACGAACACCGGGGAGCTGTTTTTT

V: TRBV30
size: NA
J: TRBJ1-2
D: NA
CDR3: CAWSVQRKYGYTF
DNA: TGTGCCTGGAGTGTCCAACGGAAATATGGCTACACCTTC

V: TRBV5-1
size: NA
J: TRBJ2-3
D: NA
CDR3: CASSLSVTSTDTQYF
DNA: TGCGCCAGCAGCTTGTCGGTGACTAGCACAGATACGCAGTATTTT

V: TRBV7-9
size: NA
J: TRBJ1-3
D: TRBD1
CDR3: CASSRTPDRGNTIYF
DNA: TGTGCCAGCAGCCGGACACCGGACAGGGGAAACACCATATATTTT

V: TRBV7-9
size: NA
J: TRBJ1-1
D: NA
CDR3: CASSPTVNTEAFF
DNA: TGTGCCAGCAGCCCGACAGTGAACACTGAAGCTTTCTTT

V: TRBV10-2
size: NA
J: TRBJ1-5
D: NA
CDR3: CASSDSGRKSNQPQHF
DNA: TGCGCCAGCAGTGATTCGGGCAGGAAGAGCAATCAGCCCCAGCATTTT

V: TRBV11-1
size: NA
J: TRBJ2-5
D: TRBD2
CDR3: CASSPGGQETQYF
DNA: TGTGCCAGCAGCCCGGGGGGGCAAGAGACCCAGTACTTC

V: TRBV12-5
size: once
J: TRBJ2-7
D: NA
CDR3: CASGFGGRSYEQYF
DNA: TGTGCTAGTGGTTTTGGGGGGCGTTCCTACGAGCAGTACTTC

V: TRBV6-5
size: NA
J: TRBJ2-7
D: NA
CDR3: CASRPSGDEQYF
DNA: TGTGCCAGCAGGCCTTCCGGGGACGAGCAGTACTTC

V: TRBV3-1/TRBV3-2
size: NA
J: TRBJ1-1
D: NA
CDR3: CASSQGSRTEAFF
DNA: TGTGCCAGCAGCCAAGGGAGCCGGACTGAAGCTTTCTTT

V: TRBV3-1/TRBV3-2
size: few
J: TRBJ1-3
D: NA
CDR3: CASSQDSKISGNTIYF
DNA: TGTGCCAGCAGCCAAGATTCGAAGATCTCTGGAAACACCATATATTTT

V: TRBV5-1
size: few
J: TRBJ1-6
D: NA
CDR3: CASSLTGQFPDRNSPLHF
DNA: TGCGCCAGCAGCTTGACCGGACAGTTTCCGGATCGTAATTCACCCCTCCACTTT

V: TRBV2
size: few
J: TRBJ2-1
D: TRBD1
CDR3: CASRSGTGSYNEQFF
DNA: TGTGCCAGCAGATCCGGGACAGGCTCCTACAATGAGCAGTTCTTC

V: TRBV19
size: NA
J: TRBJ1-2
D: TRBD1
CDR3: CASSTRTGNYGYTF
DNA: TGTGCCAGTAGTACCCGGACAGGTAACTATGGCTACACCTTC

V: TRBV7-9
size: NA
J: TRBJ2-3
D: NA
CDR3: CASSSVTGQDNVSQYF
DNA: TGTGCCAGCAGCTCGGTGACAGGTCAAGATAATGTCAGTCAGTATTTT

V: TRBV14
size: NA
J: TRBJ2-7
D: NA
CDR3: CASRRTTGNEQYF
DNA: TGTGCCAGCAGACGAACCACAGGGAACGAGCAGTACTTC

V: TRBV5-4
size: NA
J: TRBJ2-1
D: TRBD2
CDR3: CASSLGLAGGGEQFF
DNA: TGTGCCAGCAGCTTAGGACTAGCGGGAGGCGGCGAGCAGTTCTTC

V: TRBV27
size: NA
J: TRBJ1-6
D: TRBD1
CDR3: CASSLIPTGGNSPLHF
DNA: TGTGCCAGCAGTCTTATTCCGACAGGGGGAAATTCACCCCTCCACTTT

V: TRBV4-2
size: once
J: TRBJ2-5
D: NA
CDR3: CASRYGETQYF
DNA: TGTGCCAGCAGATACGGAGAGACCCAGTACTTC

V: TRBV6-1
size: NA
J: TRBJ1-1
D: NA
CDR3: CASSENFMNTEAFF
DNA: TGTGCCAGCAGTGAGAACTTCATGAACACTGAAGCTTTCTTT

V: TRBV19
size: NA
J: TRBJ2-7
D: TRBD1
CDR3: CASSVGTGPSYEQYF
DNA: TGTGCCAGTAGTGTCGGGACAGGGCCGTCCTACGAGCAGTACTTC

V: TRBV27
size: NA
J: TRBJ1-5
D: NA
CDR3: CASSRQYSNQPQHF
DNA: TGTGCCAGCAGTCGACAGTATAGCAATCAGCCCCAGCATTTT

V: TRBV11-2
size: NA
J: TRBJ2-1
D: NA
CDR3: CASGSEYNEQFF
DNA: TGTGCCAGCGGGTCGGAATACAATGAGCAGTTCTTC

V: TRBV27
size: NA
J: TRBJ1-6
D: NA
CDR3: CASSLGNSPLHF
DNA: TGTGCCAGCAGTTTGGGTAATTCACCCCTCCACTTT